Listed below are T cell receptor beta chains from one sample, sequenced in a study of T cell responses to AZD1222 COVID-19 vaccine. Data came from immunoSEQ multiplex PCR; TCRdb stores just in-frame clones and leaves some out. This sample has 110,000 to 150,000 clones, with nearly 95% found just once. The sequencing here drew on peripheral blood, taken on day 0 of AZD1222 vaccination. These receptors came from an adult in good health. Both conserved end residues are part of each CDR3. A D gene is named only where the DNA matches it firmly. Clone size is stated in some rows and not others, as once, few, many or a class when expanded.

d_gene,j_gene,abundance,v_gene,CDR3nt,CDR3aa
.,TRBJ1-1,.,TRBV5-4,TGTGCCAGCAGCTCTTGGACGGTCGGCGGAGCTTTCTTT,CASSSWTVGGAFF
.,TRBJ2-2,.,TRBV4-1,TGCGCCAGCAGCCACAGGGGCGTTAAGAACACCGGGGAGCTGTTTTTT,CASSHRGVKNTGELFF
TRBD1,TRBJ2-1,once,TRBV7-8,TGTGCCAGCAGCTTAGCAGGAACAGGGGGCGCGTATGAGCAGTTCTTC,CASSLAGTGGAYEQFF
.,TRBJ1-5,.,TRBV21-1,TGTGCCAGCAGCATCGGAGGGACAGAAGATTATAGCAATCAGCCCCAGCATTTT,CASSIGGTEDYSNQPQHF
.,TRBJ1-2,.,TRBV19,TGTGCCAGTAGTATTTCTTCCCCGACGAACTATGGCTACACCTTC,CASSISSPTNYGYTF
.,TRBJ2-2,.,TRBV29-1,TGCAGCGCCAGGACGCACACCGGGGAGCTGTTTTTT,CSARTHTGELFF
TRBD1,TRBJ1-2,.,TRBV28,TGTGCCAGCATCCTACAGGGGGGAGATGGCTACACCTTC,CASILQGGDGYTF
TRBD1,TRBJ1-4,.,TRBV6-1,TGTGCCAGCAGTGAAGCGCAGGGGGTAGACGAAAAACTGTTTTTT,CASSEAQGVDEKLFF
.,TRBJ1-1,once,TRBV29-1,TGCAGCGTTGAGGGGACGAACACTGAAGCTTTCTTT,CSVEGTNTEAFF
.,TRBJ2-7,.,TRBV20-1,TGCAGTGCTACCAGCACCTACGAGCAGTACTTC,CSATSTYEQYF
TRBD1,TRBJ1-5,.,TRBV4-1,TGCGCCAGCAGCGCGGGACAGGCCTCGGGTCAGCCCCAGCATTTT,CASSAGQASGQPQHF
.,TRBJ2-5,.,TRBV5-5,TGTGCCAGCAGCTCGGAGGGGAATTATGAGACCCAGTACTTC,CASSSEGNYETQYF
TRBD2,TRBJ2-1,.,TRBV9,TGTGCCAGCAGCGCCCACCAGGGGACTAGCGGGGTTAGCTCCTACAATGAGCAGTTCTTC,CASSAHQGTSGVSSYNEQFF
.,TRBJ1-3,once,TRBV15,TGTGCCACCAGCAGTTCACGGTTCTCTGGAAACACCATATATTTT,CATSSSRFSGNTIYF
.,TRBJ2-5,.,TRBV5-1,TGCGCCAGCAGCTCCCTGACAGAACAAGAGACCCAGTACTTC,CASSSLTEQETQYF
TRBD1,TRBJ1-1,.,TRBV19,TGTGCCAGTAGCCCCCAGGGGGTAGTTACTGAAGCTTTCTTT,CASSPQGVVTEAFF
.,TRBJ1-1,.,TRBV6-5,TGTGCCAGCTTCTCGGCGAACACTGAAGCTTTCTTT,CASFSANTEAFF
.,TRBJ1-5,.,TRBV19,TGTGCCAGTACCAAGCGTAATAGCAATCAGCCCCAGCATTTT,CASTKRNSNQPQHF
TRBD1,TRBJ2-2,.,TRBV6-5,TGTGCCAGCAGACCCGGGACAGCGAACACCGGGGAGCTGTTTTTT,CASRPGTANTGELFF
.,TRBJ1-1,.,TRBV29-1,TGCAGCGTTGAAGAGAGGGGGGATAACACTGAAGCTTTCTTT,CSVEERGDNTEAFF
TRBD1,TRBJ1-1,few,TRBV5-1,TGCGCCAGCGGGACCGGGACAGGGTTTGAAGCTTTCTTT,CASGTGTGFEAFF
.,TRBJ2-7,.,TRBV27,TGTGCCAGCATAGGGAGCTCCTACGAGCAGTACTTC,CASIGSSYEQYF
.,TRBJ2-3,.,TRBV6-6,TGTGCCAGCAGTTACGTAATAGGGAGAGATACGCAGTATTTT,CASSYVIGRDTQYF
TRBD1,TRBJ2-1,.,TRBV4-1,TGCGCCAGCAGCCACGGGACAGTATCTCACAATGAGCAGTTCTTC,CASSHGTVSHNEQFF
.,TRBJ1-4,.,TRBV4-1,TGCGCCAGCAGCCAAGCCCACAGGATTTCTTCTGAAAAACTGTTTTTT,CASSQAHRISSEKLFF
TRBD1,TRBJ2-1,.,TRBV27,TGTGCCAGCAGGTTTCGGGGACAGCACTACAATGAGCAGTTCTTC,CASRFRGQHYNEQFF
TRBD2,TRBJ2-2,.,TRBV9,TGTGCCAGCAGCGAGCCGGGACTAGCGGGAGGGCCTTCGGCCGGGGAGCTGTTTTTT,CASSEPGLAGGPSAGELFF
TRBD2,TRBJ2-1,.,TRBV20-1,TGCAGAGCGGGGTACAATGAGCAGTTCTTC,CRAGYNEQFF
.,TRBJ1-3,.,TRBV15,TGTGCCACCAGCAGAGATTCTGGAAACACCATATATTTT,CATSRDSGNTIYF
.,TRBJ1-4,.,TRBV1,TGCACCAGCAGCCAAGATCTCCGGGACAGTGCAACTAATGAAAAACTGTTTTTT,CTSSQDLRDSATNEKLFF
TRBD2,TRBJ2-1,.,TRBV6-5,TGTGCCAGCAGTTACGGGACTAGCGGGACCTACAATGAGCAGTTCTTC,CASSYGTSGTYNEQFF
TRBD1,TRBJ1-5,.,TRBV25-1,TGTGCCAGCCCGGGACAGGGGGCGCGGCAGCCCCAGCATTTT,CASPGQGARQPQHF
TRBD1,TRBJ1-5,.,TRBV4-2,TGTGCCAGCAGCCAAGTGGGTGGGACAGGGGAACAGCCCCAGCATTTT,CASSQVGGTGEQPQHF
TRBD1,TRBJ2-7,once,TRBV6-5,TGTGCCAGCAGTTACCGGACAGGGGTTTACGAGCAGTACTTC,CASSYRTGVYEQYF
.,TRBJ2-7,.,TRBV4-1,TGCGCCAGCAGCCAAGGGTTTGGTGGAGGGGCCGGCGAGCAGTACTTC,CASSQGFGGGAGEQYF
.,TRBJ2-2,.,TRBV19,TGTGCCAGTAGTATAACAAGTCGAAACACCGGGGAGCTGTTTTTT,CASSITSRNTGELFF
.,TRBJ2-2,.,TRBV18,TGTGCCAGCTCACCGGGGGACACCGGGGAGCTGTTTTTT,CASSPGDTGELFF
.,TRBJ1-2,.,TRBV28,TGTGCCAGCAGTAGCCTCACAGGGCAATCGGCGAGAACTAACTATGGCTACACCTTC,CASSSLTGQSARTNYGYTF
TRBD2,TRBJ2-3,.,TRBV11-2,TGTGCCAGCAGCGGACTAGCGGGAGTTAGGGATACGCAGTATTTT,CASSGLAGVRDTQYF
.,TRBJ1-3,once,TRBV13,TGTGCCAGCAGTAACATCGGAAACACCATATATTTT,CASSNIGNTIYF
.,TRBJ1-5,.,TRBV5-1,TGCGCCAGCAGCTTGGTACCAGGACCAAATCAGCCCCAGCATTTT,CASSLVPGPNQPQHF
.,TRBJ2-5,.,TRBV15,TGTGCCACCCAGCGGGACAGGTACCAAGAGACCCAGTACTTC,CATQRDRYQETQYF
.,TRBJ1-1,.,TRBV5-4,TGTGCCAGCAGCTTACGTGACGGTTCGAACACTGAAGCTTTCTTT,CASSLRDGSNTEAFF
.,TRBJ2-7,.,TRBV6-5,TGTGCCAGCAGAGGTATCTACGAGCAGTACTTC,CASRGIYEQYF
TRBD2,TRBJ2-5,.,TRBV15,TGTGCCACCAGTCAGAAAGGGAGGGTGGAGACCCAGTACTTC,CATSQKGRVETQYF
TRBD2,TRBJ2-1,.,TRBV2,TGTGCCAGCAGTGGGGCCAGCGGGAGATATTTGAGTCGTGATGAGCAGTTCTTC,CASSGASGRYLSRDEQFF
TRBD1,TRBJ1-1,.,TRBV5-1,TGCGCCAGCAGGCAACAGGGGTCTGGCACTGAAGCTTTCTTT,CASRQQGSGTEAFF
TRBD2,TRBJ2-1,.,TRBV7-9,TGTGCCAGCAGCCACACTAGCGGGAACCCCAATGAGCAGTTCTTC,CASSHTSGNPNEQFF
.,TRBJ1-1,.,TRBV30,TGTGCCTGGAACGGGGTCTCGACTGAAGCTTTCTTT,CAWNGVSTEAFF
.,TRBJ2-5,.,TRBV9,TGTGCCAGCAGCGTAGGGTCAGGCAGGCGGGAGACCCAGTACTTC,CASSVGSGRRETQYF
.,TRBJ1-1,.,TRBV30,TGTGCCTGGAGTGTACAAGCGGTCACTGAAGCTTTCTTT,CAWSVQAVTEAFF
.,TRBJ1-1,.,TRBV9,TGTGCCAGCAGCGTAGCTACAGGGAACACTGAAGCTTTCTTT,CASSVATGNTEAFF
.,TRBJ2-7,.,TRBV3-1/TRBV3-2,TGTGCCAGCAGCCTAGCAACCGGGACAAGTTACTACGAGCAGTACTTC,CASSLATGTSYYEQYF
.,TRBJ1-5,.,TRBV10-2,TGCGCCAGCAGTGAGTCGGGGAGCAATCAGCCCCAGCATTTT,CASSESGSNQPQHF
.,TRBJ1-1,.,TRBV28,TGTGCCAGCAGTTCCAACGTCGCCCCATGGAACACTGAAGCTTTCTTT,CASSSNVAPWNTEAFF